These 32 T cell receptor beta chains share one sample of origin, sequenced in a study of blood T cell repertoires in COVID-19 (dated by TCRdb to 2018 to 2020). The method behind the library was the immunoSEQ multiplex PCR assay. This immuneACCESS table, as held by TCRdb, lists in-frame sequences with V and J called but not all clones. Of the missing ones, under half trace to an unresolved V gene in checked studies; the others have no known cause. This sample gives approximately 100,000 clones in total; about 78% of them show up just once. The top ten hold almost 4.5% of the sample. What was sequenced was peripheral blood. The receptors originated from a human donor in a cohort sampled during active or convalescent COVID-19.

The chain carries TRBV27 and TRBJ2-2; maybe TRBD1 (5 bases). The CDR3 spans 14 residues. CDR1 is MNHEY and CDR2 is SMNVEV in the germline V gene (reference sequence). Trimming removed 1 base from V and 7 bases from J, with 10 bases in between. CDR3: CASSLFTGGGELFF. CDR3 nucleotide sequence: TGTGCCAGCAGTTTATTTACAGGTGGCGGGGAGCTGTTTTTT.

The chain carries TRBV4-1 and TRBJ1-3, with TRBD1 as a possible D gene (6 bases). Trimming pared 0 bases from V and 3 bases from J, leaving 18 bases between. From germline, CDR1 is MGHRA and CDR2 YSYEKL. The CDR3 contains 18 residues. The CDR3 region is CASSQEQTGGAFGNTIYF. The DNA of the CDR3 is TGCGCCAGCAGCCAAGAACAGACTGGGGGGGCTTTTGGAAACACCATATATTTT.

As DNA, the CDR3 is TGTGCCTGGAACCGGGTCCGATCGGACGAGCAGTACTTC. Its protein is CAWNRVRSDEQYF. The chain links TRBV30 to TRBJ2-7; unclear D gene. The ends were cut back, 4 bases at V and 5 bases at J, with 15 bases in the middle. This CDR3 is 13 amino acids long. Germline V gene sequence: CDR1 GTSNPN, CDR2 SVGIG (reference sequence).

The V gene is TRBV5-6, the J gene TRBJ2-5; D is perhaps TRBD2 (7 bases). The V end lost 0 bases, the J end lost 0 bases, and 18 bases lay between the germline ends. The CDR3 is 18 amino acids. Germline V CDR1 and CDR2: SGHDT, YYEEEE. The CDR3 sequence is CASSLDRGGHRYQETQYF. The CDR3 bases are TGTGCCAGCAGCTTGGATCGCGGGGGACACCGGTACCAAGAGACCCAGTACTTC.

The gene calls are TRBV4-3 and TRBJ1-2; TRBD1 agrees at 7 bases. The CDR3 is made up of 16 amino acids. CDR1 is LGHNA, CDR2 YSLEER, per germline. V lost 5 bases and J lost 1; bases outside the gene matches: 10. The CDR3 DNA reads TGCGCCAGCAGCTTCTTACAGGGGCGAAATAACTATGGCTACACCTTC. It encodes CASSFLQGRNNYGYTF.

The chain links TRBV16 to TRBJ2-3, with D uncertain. The CDR3 has 14 residues. V lost 0 bases and J 2 bases, leaving 6 bases between the germline ends. Germline values: CDR1 KGHSY, CDR2 FQNENV. CDR3 region: CASSQSGYTDTQYF. Here the CDR3 DNA reads TGTGCCAGCAGCCAATCGGGCTACACAGATACGCAGTATTTT.

This chain links TRBV14 with TRBJ1-3; 9 bases fit TRBD1. The CDR3 runs to 19 residues. The V gene end was trimmed by 0 bases and the J gene end by 1 base; junction bases not matched to a gene: 10. The V gene's germline CDR1 is SGHDN and CDR2 FVKESK. Written as DNA, the CDR3 is TGTGCCAGCAGCCAAGATCGGCACAGGGGGCAATGGTCTGGAAACACCATATATTTT. This codes for CASSQDRHRGQWSGNTIYF.

The rearrangement uses TRBV6-5 and TRBJ2-4, with a weak D call TRBD1 (6 bases). Germline V lookup: CDR1 MNHEY, CDR2 SVGAGI. Trimming pared 2 bases from V and 15 bases from J, leaving 11 bases between. The CDR3 extends over 11 amino acids. This CDR3 reads CASSYQGKGYF. CDR3 DNA sequence: TGTGCCAGCAGTTACCAGGGGAAAGGGTACTTC.

This clone occurred a few times. This chain links TRBV6-6 with TRBJ1-2; 8 bases agree with TRBD1. V lost 5 bases to trimming and J lost 6 bases; unmatched junction nucleotides: 8. This CDR3 contains 14 residues. Germline assignment: CDR1 MNHNY and CDR2 SVGAGI (reference sequence). As DNA, the CDR3 is TGTGCCAGCAGTAGCCCAGGACAGGGTAATGGCTACACCTTC. Protein product: CASSSPGQGNGYTF.

The CDR3 here is CASSPRQVTYEQYF. The CDR3 DNA reads as TGTGCCAGCAGCCCTCGACAGGTTACCTACGAGCAGTACTTC. The chain combines TRBV7-2 with TRBJ2-7, with D perhaps matching TRBD1 (6 bases). This CDR3 spans 14 amino acids. Per germline, CDR1 SGHTA and CDR2 FQGNSA. V was cut by 5 bases and J by 2 bases, with 13 bases left in between.

V gene TRBV4-3 combines with J gene TRBJ2-7; 10 nucleotides line up with TRBD2. The J segment lost 4 bases and the V segment lost 4 bases, leaving 7 bases of the junction unmatched. CDR1 LGHNA and CDR2 YSLEER come from the germline V gene. This CDR3 is 15 amino acids long. The CDR3 here is CASSRDSGGWYEQYF. Here the CDR3 DNA reads TGCGCCAGCAGCCGAGATAGCGGGGGGTGGTACGAGCAGTACTTC.

V and J are TRBV29-1 and TRBJ1-2; 11 bases match TRBD1. This CDR3 contains 18 residues. Per the germline V gene, CDR1 is SQVTM and CDR2 is ANQGSEA. Germline trimming cut 6 bases from V and 7 bases from J; bases unmatched to any gene: 22. CDR3 DNA: TGCAGCGTGCCTGAGGTCAGGACAGGGGGCTTGCGCTCGCGTGGCTACACCTTC. Amino acids: CSVPEVRTGGLRSRGYTF.

The rearrangement uses TRBV5-4 and TRBJ2-7, with TRBD1 identical over 9 bases. Germline trimming cut 4 bases from V and 5 bases from J; bases unmatched to any gene: 10. CDR3 length: 15 residues. Germline V CDR1 and CDR2: SGHNT, YYREEE (reference sequence). CDR3 loop: CASSPPGQGFNEQYF. The CDR3 DNA reads as TGTGCCAGCAGCCCACCGGGACAGGGTTTTAACGAGCAGTACTTC.

This clone was counted between two and nine times. Here the CDR3 reads CASSLGPGWRGYTF. DNA for the CDR3: TGTGCCAGCAGCTTGGGCCCGGGTTGGCGTGGCTACACCTTC. J is TRBJ1-2 and V is TRBV5-6; unclear D gene. V gave up 0 bases and J gave up 7 bases, with 13 bases separating them. The germline gives CDR1 SGHDT, CDR2 YYEEEE. The CDR3 sequence is 14 residues long.

Points on this clone: A read error may account for a junction end that differs from germline. The chain joins TRBV3-1 (or the pseudogene TRBV3-2) to TRBJ2-7; 8 positions match TRBD1. From germline, CDR1 is LGHDT and CDR2 YNNKEL (reference sequence). The CDR3 runs to 13 residues. The CDR3 DNA sequence: TGTGCCAGCAGCCATACAGTGGACAGGGATGTTCACTTC. It specifies CASSHTVDRDVHF.

The CDR3, as DNA: TGTGCCAGCAGCAACTTCGGGAATGAGCAGTTCTTC. This gives the protein CASSNFGNEQFF. The rearrangement links TRBV5-4 to TRBJ2-1; D unresolved. Germline CDR1 and CDR2: SGHNT and YYREEE (reference sequence). V dropped 4 bases and J dropped 7 bases, with 9 bases sitting between them. The CDR3 contains 12 residues.

The V and J genes are TRBV6-2 or TRBV6-3 and TRBJ1-1; D possibly corresponds to TRBD1 (6 bases). The germline CDR1 and CDR2 sequences are MNHEY and SVGEGT. This CDR3 is built from 14 residues. Trimming took 5 bases from V and 6 from J, leaving 16 bases between them. The CDR3: CASSPVQGWSEAFF. The CDR3 nucleotides are TGTGCCAGCAGTCCCGTACAGGGTTGGTCTGAAGCTTTCTTT.

This rearrangement joins TRBV12-3 or TRBV12-4 to TRBJ1-2; 7 positions agree with TRBD1. V was pared by 9 bases and J by 9 bases, with 7 bases of the junction left unmatched. The CDR3 runs to 11 residues. CDR3 sequence reads: CASPTGIRYTF. The CDR3 DNA reads TGTGCCAGTCCGACAGGGATCCGCTACACCTTC.

CDR3 coding DNA: TGTGCCAGCAGCTTTATAGCGGGGGGCTCCTACGAGCAGTACTTC. Translated, it gives CASSFIAGGSYEQYF. The chain uses TRBV7-3 and TRBJ2-7; TRBD2 aligns across 10 bases. The germline CDR1 and CDR2 sequences are SGHTA and FQGTGA. V shed 3 bases and J 0 bases; nucleotides not matched to a gene: 2. The CDR3 length is 15 residues.

The J gene is TRBJ1-4, the V gene TRBV5-4; tentative D call: TRBD1 (5 bases). Trimming removed 0 bases from V and 0 bases from J, with 12 bases in between. Germline lookup yields CDR1 SGHNT and CDR2 YYREEE (reference sequence). This CDR3 has 17 amino acids. The chain's CDR3 is CASSLGVRDPTNEKLFF. The CDR3 DNA follows: TGTGCCAGCAGCTTGGGCGTCAGGGATCCAACTAATGAAAAACTGTTTTTT.

The chain has TRBV5-1 and TRBJ2-2, with a weak D call TRBD2 (7 bases). The CDR3 has 16 amino acids. Deletions cut 3 bases from V and 0 bases from J, with 12 bases between. CDR1 SGHRS and CDR2 YFSETQ come from the germline V gene. The CDR3: CASSSLGGPNTGELFF. In DNA form, the CDR3 reads TGCGCCAGCAGCTCACTGGGGGGGCCGAACACCGGGGAGCTGTTTTTT. The full variable domain, completed using reference TRBV5-1 and TRBJ2-2, is KAGVTQTPRYLIKTRGQQVTLSCSPISGHRSVSWYQQTPGQGLQFLFEYFSETQRNKGNFPGRFSGRQFSNSRSEMNVSTLELGDSALYLCASSSLGGPNTGELFFGEGSRLTVL.

The rearrangement links TRBV6-2 or TRBV6-3 to TRBJ2-1; 7 bases are a match to TRBD2. The trim removed 5 bases at V and 8 bases at J, leaving 6 bases unmatched. The CDR3 is made up of 13 amino acids. Germline V gives CDR1 MNHEY, CDR2 SVGEGT. CDR3 DNA: TGTGCCAGCAGTCCGGGGGGAATCGATGAGCAGTTCTTC. This codes for CASSPGGIDEQFF.

This clone appeared a single time. The rearrangement links TRBV6-5 to TRBJ1-1; D ambiguous. The CDR3 contains 13 residues. V dropped 2 bases and J dropped 1 base, with 5 bases sitting between them. Looked up from germline, CDR1 is MNHEY and CDR2 is SVGAGI. The CDR3 bases are TGTGCCAGCAGTTACGGGCAGAACACTGAAGCTTTCTTT. Translating gives CASSYGQNTEAFF.

The CDR3 protein is CASRRGSQHF. The CDR3 DNA reads as TGTGCCAGCCGCCGGGGGTCCCAGCATTTT. The chain recombines TRBV28 with TRBJ1-5, with a tentative D call TRBD1 (5 bases). The germline gives CDR1 MDHEN, CDR2 SYDVKM. The CDR3 totals 10 residues. V was shortened by 8 bases and J by 11 bases, with 10 bases between the two germline ends.

The rearrangement joins TRBV2 to TRBJ2-7, with D possibly matching TRBD2 (5 bases). Germline V gene data show CDR1 as SNHLY and CDR2 as FYNNEI. The CDR3 is made up of 12 amino acids. The ends were cut back, 5 bases at V and 4 bases at J, with 9 bases in the middle. The CDR3 spells CASSPRGYEQYF. Here the CDR3 DNA reads TGTGCCAGCAGTCCCCGCGGGTACGAGCAGTACTTC. Looking up the rest from reference TRBV2 and TRBJ2-7 gives the full variable domain: EPEVTQTPSHQVTQMGQEVILRCVPISNHLYFYWYRQILGQKVEFLVSFYNNEISEKSEIFDDQFSVERPDGSNFTLKIRSTKLEDSAMYFCASSPRGYEQYFGPGTRLTVT.

This chain connects TRBV18 to TRBJ1-1, with D unclear. CDR3 length: 14 amino acids. The germline V gene encodes CDR1 KGHSH and CDR2 LQKENI. Trimming cost V 2 bases and J 0 bases, with 7 bases left between them. The CDR3 reads CASSPGLLNTEAFF. As DNA, the CDR3 is TGTGCCAGCTCACCAGGGCTGTTGAACACTGAAGCTTTCTTT.

This clone is a singleton in its sample. This sequence joins TRBV6-6 and TRBJ2-7; possibly TRBD1 for D (6 bases). The V and J ends lost 5 bases and 3 bases respectively, with 17 bases between them. Germline loops: CDR1 MNHNY, CDR2 SVGAGI (reference sequence). CDR3 length: 15 residues. CDR3 in amino acids: CASSPTGIPFYEQYF. The CDR3, as DNA: TGTGCCAGCAGTCCCACAGGGATCCCGTTCTACGAGCAGTACTTC.

The CDR3 sequence: CASSVRAGVQETQYF. The CDR3 bases are TGTGCCAGCAGCGTACGGGCGGGGGTCCAAGAGACCCAGTACTTC. The rearrangement uses TRBV9 and TRBJ2-5; 7 bases align to TRBD2. The CDR3 has 15 amino acids. The J segment lost 1 base and the V segment lost 1 base, leaving 4 bases of the junction unmatched. Germline V CDR1 and CDR2: SGDLS, YYNGEE.

J is TRBJ2-1 and V is TRBV6-5, with D hard to call. The germline V gene has CDR1 MNHEY and CDR2 SVGAGI. The CDR3 extends over 12 amino acids. The germline V and J ends were trimmed by 6 bases and 6 bases, with 9 bases remaining between them. Written as DNA, the CDR3 is TGTGCCAGCAGATCTACGGTCAATGAGCAGTTCTTC. As protein: CASRSTVNEQFF.

This sequence joins TRBV19 and TRBJ1-2, with TRBD1 matching over 10 bases. V lost 7 bases, J lost 2 bases, and 10 bases stayed unmatched. The germline V gene has CDR1 LNHDA and CDR2 SQIVND (reference sequence). CDR3 length equals 16 residues. The CDR3: CASTRLPGQGNYGYTF. CDR3 coding DNA: TGTGCCAGTACCAGACTTCCGGGACAGGGGAACTATGGCTACACCTTC.

The chain joins TRBV5-5 to TRBJ2-7; TRBD1 might be the D (5 bases). CDR1 and CDR2 (germline): SGHKS, YYEKEE (reference sequence). V dropped 4 bases and J dropped 4 bases, with 15 bases sitting between them. The CDR3 runs to 14 residues. The CDR3 coding sequence is TGTGCCAGCAGCCGGCGCAGGGCGGAATACGAGCAGTACTTC. This translates into CASSRRRAEYEQYF.

The chain carries TRBV29-1 and TRBJ2-3; 9 bases map to TRBD2. J lost 2 bases, V lost 1 base, and 4 bases had no gene match. Germline loops: CDR1 SQVTM, CDR2 ANQGSEA. The CDR3 contains 15 residues. Here the CDR3 reads CSVEGGGRATDTQYF. CDR3 coding DNA: TGCAGCGTTGAAGGTGGCGGGAGGGCCACAGATACGCAGTATTTT.